The clone carrying this T cell receptor beta chain was counted between two and nine times. Germline assignment: CDR1 LGHNA and CDR2 YSLEER. Trimming stripped 0 bases from V and 2 bases from J, with 1 base between. The CDR3 runs 12 residues. These data belong to a study of shared clonotypes between healthy human individuals. TCRdb keeps only in-frame clones here, not all; method: immunoSEQ multiplex PCR. Here the sample spans about 2.3 million clones, 80% to 95% being singletons. This clonotype originated in a man between 18 and 29 years old in good health. Some clones in this sample may be carry-over from other donors' samples. The V and J genes are TRBV4-3 and TRBJ1-1; unclear D gene. The material sequenced was naive CD4+ T cells from PBMCs. As for subset: CD45RA+ positively selected. The CDR3 sequence: CASSQENTEAFF. As DNA, the CDR3 is TGCGCCAGCAGCCAAGAAAACACTGAAGCTTTCTTT.